The 21 T cell receptor beta chains below were found in one sample sequenced in a study of OX40 agonist ivuxolimab in advanced cancers. Clones were sequenced by immunoSEQ multiplex PCR, and TCRdb holds only the in-frame ones, with some missing. The sample comprises approximately 40,000 clones, 75% to 90% of which are singletons, and less than 5% rests with the top ten. Sample: CD4+ or CD8+ T cells sorted from blood, taken in a trial of the OX40 agonist ivuxolimab. The source of these receptors is an adult with an advanced solid tumor such as melanoma, head and neck, liver or kidney cancer.

The chain recombines TRBV5-6 with TRBJ1-5, with 7 bases aligning to TRBD1. Trimming removed 2 bases from V and 6 bases from J; junction bases left unmatched: 11. Germline assignment: CDR1 SGHDT and CDR2 YYEEEE. There are 16 residues in the CDR3. CDR3 nucleotide sequence: TGTGCCAGCAGCTTAGATGGAACAGGGGCCACTCAGCCCCAGCATTTT. Its translation: CASSLDGTGATQPQHF.

This clone was seen only a few times. This chain joins TRBV5-6 and TRBJ1-3; TRBD1 is a possible D gene (5 bases). Germline V lookup: CDR1 SGHDT, CDR2 YYEEEE. V was clipped by 4 bases and J by 16 bases, with 18 bases between them. This CDR3 spans 12 amino acids. Here the CDR3 reads CASSGQTGTDYF. For the CDR3, the DNA is TGTGCCAGCAGCGGTCAAACCGGGACGGACTATTTT.

CDR3 nucleotides: TGTGCCAGCAGGTCCCGACAGGGTCAGGCCTACGAGCAGTACTTC. This sequence encodes CASRSRQGQAYEQYF. The V call is TRBV6-6, the J call TRBJ2-7, with 7 positions matching TRBD1. This CDR3 spans 15 amino acids. With V trimmed by 6 bases and J by 2 bases, 10 bases remained unmatched. In germline, CDR1 is MNHNY, CDR2 SVGAGI (reference sequence).

The V call is TRBV29-1, the J call TRBJ2-1; D may match TRBD1 or TRBD2 (5 bases each). Trimming took 4 bases from V and 6 from J, leaving 16 bases between them. This CDR3 has 14 residues. Germline assignment: CDR1 SQVTM and CDR2 ANQGSEA. Here the CDR3 reads CSVVREGTVNEQFF. DNA of the CDR3: TGCAGCGTTGTACGGGAAGGGACGGTCAATGAGCAGTTCTTC.

The chain joins TRBV27 to TRBJ1-2; 9 bases match TRBD1. J was trimmed by 8 bases and V by 2 bases; bases with no gene match: 12. Germline V gene lookup returns CDR1 MNHEY and CDR2 SMNVEV (reference sequence). The CDR3 consists of 16 residues. This chain's CDR3 is CASSLKPGTGHGGYTF. CDR3 nucleotide sequence: TGTGCCAGCAGTTTAAAACCCGGGACAGGGCACGGGGGCTACACCTTC.

The chain is built from TRBV5-5 and TRBJ2-1, with D hard to call. Germline assignment: CDR1 SGHKS and CDR2 YYEKEE (reference sequence). V lost 2 bases and J 7 bases, leaving 13 bases between the germline ends. The CDR3 spans 14 residues. Here the CDR3 DNA reads TGTGCCAGCAGCTTAACTACCCCTTTGAATGAGCAGTTCTTC. Translation gives CASSLTTPLNEQFF.

The chain combines TRBV5-1 with TRBJ2-3; 7 bases are shared with TRBD1. V shed 4 bases, J shed 1 base, and the junction held 3 bases outside the gene matches. CDR3 length equals 14 residues. From germline, CDR1 is SGHRS and CDR2 YFSETQ. Here the CDR3 reads CASSDRVGTDTQYF. DNA of the CDR3: TGCGCCAGCAGCGACAGGGTGGGCACAGATACGCAGTATTTT.

The rearrangement joins TRBV9 to TRBJ1-2, with 8 bases aligning to TRBD1. CDR1 SGDLS and CDR2 YYNGEE come from the germline V gene. CDR3 length: 14 amino acids. After removal of 3 bases from V and 2 bases from J, the junction contained 3 bases not matched to a gene. CDR3 loop: CASSGQGRNYGYTF. CDR3 DNA: TGTGCCAGCAGCGGACAGGGGCGAAACTATGGCTACACCTTC.

The chain links TRBV6-1 to TRBJ2-7, with 7 nucleotides matching TRBD1. J was trimmed by 5 bases and V by 6 bases; bases with no gene match: 4. Germline-derived CDR1 and CDR2 are MNHNS and SASEGT. CDR3 length equals 12 residues. CDR3 sequence (DNA): TGTGCCAGCAGAGGGACAGACAACGAGCAGTACTTC. Protein: CASRGTDNEQYF.

The chain combines TRBV27 with TRBJ1-6, with 8 bases lining up with TRBD1. V shed 4 bases and J 5 bases; nucleotides not matched to a gene: 10. Germline CDR1 reads MNHEY; CDR2 reads SMNVEV (reference sequence). The length of the CDR3 is 17 residues. The CDR3 region is CASSWDGRGQNNSPLHF. The CDR3 DNA reads as TGTGCCAGCAGTTGGGATGGCAGGGGGCAGAATAATTCACCCCTCCACTTT.

This chain connects TRBV29-1 to TRBJ2-5; unclear D gene. The V end lost 6 bases, the J end lost 9 bases, and 17 bases lay between the germline ends. The CDR3 loop spans 12 amino acids. Germline loops: CDR1 SQVTM, CDR2 ANQGSEA. The CDR3 DNA reads as TGCAGCGTCCAACCCCCGAGCCGGGCCCAGTACTTC. Protein product: CSVQPPSRAQYF.

The chain carries TRBV25-1 and TRBJ2-1, with a weak D call TRBD1 (7 bases). CDR3 size: 13 residues. The V end lost 5 bases, the J end lost 5 bases, and 10 bases lay between the germline ends. From germline, CDR1 is MGHDK and CDR2 SYGVNS. The CDR3 loop reads CASSRGTDNEQFF. The CDR3 nucleotides are TGTGCCAGCAGTCGGGGGACAGACAATGAGCAGTTCTTC.

This clone was observed once. This chain connects TRBV5-1 to TRBJ2-3; 10 bases are a match to TRBD2. The germline V gene has CDR1 SGHRS and CDR2 YFSETQ. Trimming removed 3 bases from V and 1 base from J; junction bases left unmatched: 5. The CDR3 runs 16 residues. For the CDR3, the DNA is TGCGCCAGCAGCTCGTTAGCGGGAGGCCGCACAGATACGCAGTATTTT. Protein sequence: CASSSLAGGRTDTQYF.

The gene calls are TRBV30 and TRBJ2-5; a possible D gene is TRBD2 (7 bases). Germline V CDR1 and CDR2: GTSNPN, SVGIG (reference sequence). This CDR3 comprises 16 residues. Trimming removed 3 bases at V and 2 bases at J, with 19 bases between. The CDR3 here is CAWRGTGGVGQETQYF. The CDR3 nucleotides read TGTGCCTGGAGGGGGACGGGGGGCGTTGGACAAGAGACCCAGTACTTC.

The DNA for the CDR3 is TGTGCCATCAGTAAGGGGCAGAATTCACCCCTCCACTTT. It is translated as CAISKGQNSPLHF. V and J are TRBV10-3 and TRBJ1-6; D is possibly TRBD1 (5 bases). CDR1 and CDR2 from the germline V gene are ENHRY and SYGVKD. The CDR3 covers 13 residues. V dropped 5 bases and J dropped 7 bases, with 9 bases sitting between them.

For the CDR3, the DNA is TGTGCCAGCAGCTTAGAACGGGGGGCCCACGAGCAGTACTTC. Its translation: CASSLERGAHEQYF. The chain links TRBV7-2 to TRBJ2-7, with D maybe TRBD2 (7 bases). Deletions cut 1 base from V and 5 bases from J, with 12 bases between. From germline, CDR1 is SGHTA and CDR2 FQGNSA. This CDR3 region has 14 residues.

The CDR3 DNA follows: TGCGCCAGCAGCTTGGAGGCAGGGGGGTTCATCGCTGAAGCTTTCTTT. Translating gives CASSLEAGGFIAEAFF. The V call is TRBV5-1, the J call TRBJ1-1; the match to TRBD1 covers 7 bases. CDR1 and CDR2 from the germline V gene are SGHRS and YFSETQ. Trimming took 0 bases from V and 6 from J; bases not matched to a gene: 11. This CDR3 comprises 16 residues.

The chain carries TRBV12-5 and TRBJ2-1; 8 nucleotides match TRBD1. The V and J ends lost 0 bases and 10 bases, in that order; junction bases with no gene match: 11. The CDR3 is 16 residues long. The germline CDR1 and CDR2 sequences are LGHNT and FRNRAP. CDR3 coding DNA: TGTGCTAGTGGTTTGGTACCCGGGACAGGCCAGAAAGAGCAGTTCTTC. This gives the protein CASGLVPGTGQKEQFF.

This clone was detected only a few times. V usage is TRBV9 and J usage is TRBJ1-4; TRBD1 matches 10 bases. This CDR3 spans 15 amino acids. CDR1 is SGDLS and CDR2 is YYNGEE in the germline V gene. The junction had 5 bases not matched to a gene; V was cut back by 4 bases and J by 5 bases. The CDR3 sequence is CASSLRDRGNEKLFF. The CDR3 DNA reads as TGTGCCAGCAGCCTCCGGGACAGGGGAAATGAAAAACTGTTTTTT.

This chain joins TRBV6-5 and TRBJ2-5, with TRBD2 matching 11 bases. V gave up 6 bases and J gave up 7 bases; unmatched junction bases: 10. This CDR3 is 15 amino acids long. The germline V gene has CDR1 MNHEY and CDR2 SVGAGI. The CDR3 protein is CASRHLAGGLGTQYF. In DNA form, the CDR3 reads TGTGCCAGCAGGCATCTAGCGGGGGGCCTAGGGACCCAGTACTTC.

The chain recombines TRBV19 with TRBJ2-7; 9 nucleotides align to TRBD1. The germline CDR1 and CDR2 sequences are LNHDA and SQIVND (reference sequence). Germline trimming cut 4 bases from V and 0 bases from J; bases unmatched to any gene: 7. The CDR3 runs 16 residues. The CDR3 region is CASSRGQGQSSYEQYF. The DNA of the CDR3 is TGTGCCAGTAGTAGGGGACAGGGCCAAAGCTCCTACGAGCAGTACTTC.